One sample yielded the 23 T cell receptor beta chains listed below, sequenced in a study of blood T cell repertoires in COVID-19. Assay used: immunoSEQ multiplex PCR; TCRdb lists only in-frame clones, some missing. The table shows some 130,000 clones, with about four fifths occurring only once. The source material was peripheral blood. The receptors were gathered from a woman between 45 and 65 years old with acute or convalescent COVID-19.

This chain links TRBV3-1 (or the pseudogene TRBV3-2) with TRBJ1-5; D ambiguous. CDR1 LGHDT and CDR2 YNNKEL come from the germline V gene (reference sequence). The CDR3 contains 13 residues. Trimming removed 3 bases at V and 7 bases at J, with 10 bases between. As DNA, the CDR3 is TGTGCCAGCAGCCAGGGAGAGAGGCAGCCCCAGCATTTT. It is translated as CASSQGERQPQHF.

This chain uses TRBV18 with TRBJ1-3; TRBD1 agrees at 9 bases. The CDR3 covers 18 residues. In germline, CDR1 is KGHSH, CDR2 LQKENI. V lost 3 bases and J lost 0; bases outside the gene matches: 9. The CDR3 nucleotides are TGTGCCAGCTCACCGCGGGACAGGGCCCAGGGCTCTGGAAACACCATATATTTT. Translated: CASSPRDRAQGSGNTIYF.

The rearrangement joins TRBV5-1 to TRBJ1-2; unclear D gene. This CDR3 is built from 15 residues. CDR1 is SGHRS and CDR2 is YFSETQ in the germline V gene. Trimming stripped 3 bases from V and 6 bases from J, with 18 bases between. CDR3 amino acids: CASSSDMTAPHGYTF. CDR3 in DNA: TGCGCCAGCAGCTCGGATATGACTGCGCCGCATGGCTACACCTTC.

The chain has TRBV3-1 (or the pseudogene TRBV3-2) and TRBJ1-2, with D unclear. Germline values: CDR1 LGHDT, CDR2 YNNKEL (reference sequence). The CDR3 sequence is 14 residues long. V was cut by 0 bases and J by 5 bases, with 10 bases left in between. DNA for the CDR3: TGTGCCAGCAGCCAAGATTACGGGGTTTATGGCTACACCTTC. Amino acid sequence: CASSQDYGVYGYTF.

The rearrangement uses TRBV29-1 and TRBJ1-4, with 10 bases matching TRBD1. Germline lookup yields CDR1 SQVTM and CDR2 ANQGSEA. Trimming cost V 7 bases and J 6 bases; bases outside gene matches: 5. The CDR3 contains 13 residues. The CDR3 sequence: CSAAGQGYEKLFF. CDR3 bases: TGCAGCGCCGCGGGACAGGGGTATGAAAAACTGTTTTTT.

This clone was counted many times. The chain employs TRBV3-1 (or the pseudogene TRBV3-2) and TRBJ2-7; 7 nucleotides line up with TRBD2. In germline, CDR1 is LGHDT, CDR2 YNNKEL (reference sequence). The CDR3 has 16 amino acids. Unmatched junction bases numbered 12, after V lost 0 bases and J lost 7 bases. Here the CDR3 DNA reads TGTGCCAGCAGCCAAGAGGCGGGGGTTACCCCACGGGAGCAGTACTTC. Protein sequence: CASSQEAGVTPREQYF.

On this clone: The identical CDR3 is also encoded by other nucleotide sequences in the sample. V gene TRBV19 combines with J gene TRBJ2-3; D may be TRBD2 (5 bases). The CDR3 loop spans 16 amino acids. Germline loops: CDR1 LNHDA, CDR2 SQIVND (reference sequence). The ends were cut back, 3 bases at V and 2 bases at J, with 15 bases in the middle. The DNA of the CDR3 is TGTGCCAGTAGTATTCTTAGGACTCCCAACACAGATACGCAGTATTTT. Protein: CASSILRTPNTDTQYF.

J is TRBJ2-3 and V is TRBV5-1; the match to TRBD2 covers 9 bases. The ends lost 0 bases at V and 9 bases at J; junction bases unmatched: 14. The CDR3 covers 17 residues. Germline loops: CDR1 SGHRS, CDR2 YFSETQ. CDR3 region: CASSLVVAGEVHPTQYF. DNA of the CDR3: TGCGCCAGCAGCTTGGTGGTAGCGGGGGAGGTTCATCCGACGCAGTATTTT.

The chain links TRBV9 to TRBJ2-3, with D perhaps matching TRBD2 (6 bases). Trimming pared 1 base from V and 4 bases from J, leaving 19 bases between. CDR3 size: 17 residues. Looked up from germline, CDR1 is SGDLS and CDR2 is YYNGEE. The CDR3 DNA reads as TGTGCCAGCAGCGTAACGCCGGCCGGGTCTAGCGCAGATACGCAGTATTTT. Amino acid sequence: CASSVTPAGSSADTQYF.

This chain uses TRBV24-1 with TRBJ2-3; TRBD1 aligns across 9 bases. J was trimmed by 6 bases and V by 4 bases; bases with no gene match: 4. The germline gives CDR1 KGHDR, CDR2 SFDVKD. The CDR3 has 14 residues. The CDR3 is CATSEGQGLDTQYF. The CDR3 region has the DNA TGTGCCACCAGTGAAGGACAGGGGCTCGATACGCAGTATTTT.

This chain joins TRBV7-8 and TRBJ1-5; D is perhaps TRBD1 (6 bases). The CDR3 spans 16 residues. V was clipped by 5 bases and J by 2 bases, with 16 bases between them. Germline V gene sequence: CDR1 SGHVS, CDR2 FQNEAQ. The CDR3 region has the DNA TGTGCCAGCAGCACCCGAGGGGGTGATGGCAATCAGCCCCAGCATTTT. Amino acid sequence: CASSTRGGDGNQPQHF.

This rearrangement joins TRBV6-5 to TRBJ2-2; TRBD1 matches at 7 bases. Germline trimming cut 5 bases from V and 7 bases from J; bases unmatched to any gene: 7. Germline lookup yields CDR1 MNHEY and CDR2 SVGAGI. The CDR3 extends over 14 amino acids. This CDR3 reads CASSTDRMSGELFF. CDR3 DNA: TGTGCCAGCAGTACGGACAGGATGAGCGGGGAGCTGTTTTTT.

V gene TRBV2 combines with J gene TRBJ2-1, with TRBD2 identical over 7 bases. Losses at the gene ends were 7 bases for V and 7 bases for J; bases not matched to a gene: 7. The CDR3 runs 13 residues. CDR1 is SNHLY, CDR2 FYNNEI, per germline. In DNA, the CDR3 is TGTGCCAGCAACCTGAGGCGGGGGAATGAGCAGTTCTTC. Translation: CASNLRRGNEQFF.

The chain is built from TRBV29-1 and TRBJ2-5; 8 nucleotides align to TRBD2. Trimming at V came to 5 bases and at J to 6 bases, leaving 8 bases not matched to a gene. CDR1 and CDR2 from the germline V gene are SQVTM and ANQGSEA. The CDR3 spans 13 residues. This CDR3 is CSVYSGGPKTQYF. For the CDR3, the DNA is TGCAGCGTTTATTCGGGGGGGCCGAAGACCCAGTACTTC.

This clone was picked up one time. V is TRBV5-5 and J is TRBJ2-7, with unresolved D. Germline assignment: CDR1 SGHKS and CDR2 YYEKEE (reference sequence). This CDR3 contains 12 residues. V was cut by 4 bases and J by 6 bases, with 11 bases left in between. DNA for the CDR3: TGTGCCAGCAGCATCGCGGAGTCCGAGCAGTACTTC. Its translation: CASSIAESEQYF. Full variable domain (rest looked up from reference TRBV5-5 and TRBJ2-7): DAGVTQSPTHLIKTRGQQVTLRCSPISGHKSVSWYQQVLGQGPQFIFQYYEKEERGRGNFPDRFSARQFPNYSSELNVNALLLGDSALYLCASSIAESEQYFGPGTRLTVT.

This chain connects TRBV28 to TRBJ1-1, with D possibly TRBD1 on 5 matching bases. Germline lookup yields CDR1 MDHEN and CDR2 SYDVKM. The CDR3 length is 16 residues. V was shortened by 6 bases and J by 0 bases, with 17 bases between the two germline ends. The chain's CDR3 is CASRADSLLMNTEAFF. The CDR3 DNA is TGTGCCAGCAGGGCCGACAGCCTACTCATGAACACTGAAGCTTTCTTT.

The chain is built from TRBV5-1 and TRBJ1-6; TRBD1 aligns across 7 bases. V lost 4 bases to trimming and J lost 5 bases; unmatched junction nucleotides: 6. The CDR3 contains 15 residues. Germline lookup yields CDR1 SGHRS and CDR2 YFSETQ. The CDR3 sequence: CASSETGFHNSPLHF. The CDR3 coding sequence is TGCGCCAGCAGCGAGACAGGGTTCCATAATTCACCCCTCCACTTT.

This clone was recorded only once. The V gene is TRBV7-2, the J gene TRBJ2-2, with D unresolved. Germline V CDR1 and CDR2: SGHTA, FQGNSA. V gave up 2 bases and J gave up 6 bases, with 13 bases separating them. The CDR3 extends over 15 amino acids. CDR3 residues: CASSLTFGYSGELFF. In DNA form, the CDR3 reads TGTGCCAGCAGCTTAACGTTCGGTTACTCCGGGGAGCTGTTTTTT.

This clone has just a few counts. The V gene is TRBV28, the J gene TRBJ1-2, with 11 nucleotides matching TRBD1. The CDR3 loop spans 15 amino acids. V dropped 6 bases and J dropped 7; count of bases not matched to a gene: 10. CDR1 is MDHEN and CDR2 is SYDVKM in the germline V gene. DNA for the CDR3: TGTGCCAGCAGGACCGGGACAGGGGGGAGGGGTGGCTACACCTTC. It codes for CASRTGTGGRGGYTF.

This clone was counted once. The CDR3 reads CASSPVALGSIDSGNTIYF. The CDR3 bases are TGCGCCAGCAGTCCCGTAGCGTTGGGGTCCATCGACTCTGGAAACACCATATATTTT. The rearrangement links TRBV10-1 to TRBJ1-3; D unclear. CDR1 WNHNN and CDR2 SYGVQD come from the germline V gene (reference sequence). V was pared by 5 bases and J by 0 bases, with 23 bases between. This CDR3 comprises 19 residues.

The chain carries TRBV6-2 or TRBV6-3 and TRBJ2-7; 10 nucleotides agree with TRBD2. This CDR3 has 14 amino acids. With V trimmed by 5 bases and J by 5 bases, 6 bases remained unmatched. CDR1 and CDR2 from the germline V gene are MNHEY and SVGEGT. The CDR3 is CASSTRTSGHEQYF. The CDR3 bases are TGTGCCAGCAGTACTAGGACTAGCGGCCACGAGCAGTACTTC.

The chain links TRBV10-2 to TRBJ2-3; TRBD1 might be the D (5 bases). The V end was cut by 5 bases, the J end by 7 bases, with 10 bases between. The germline V gene has CDR1 WSHSY and CDR2 SAAADI. The CDR3 has 12 residues. This CDR3 reads CASSSSGYTQYF. In nucleotides, the CDR3 is TGCGCCAGCAGTTCCTCAGGGTATACGCAGTATTTT.

Here the CDR3 reads CASSPRDSDTQYF. The CDR3 DNA reads TGTGCCAGTAGTCCCCGGGACTCAGATACGCAGTATTTT. This rearrangement joins TRBV19 to TRBJ2-3, with D tentatively TRBD2 (6 bases). Looked up from germline, CDR1 is LNHDA and CDR2 is SQIVND (reference sequence). Trimming pared 5 bases from V and 4 bases from J, leaving 10 bases between. CDR3 length: 13 amino acids.